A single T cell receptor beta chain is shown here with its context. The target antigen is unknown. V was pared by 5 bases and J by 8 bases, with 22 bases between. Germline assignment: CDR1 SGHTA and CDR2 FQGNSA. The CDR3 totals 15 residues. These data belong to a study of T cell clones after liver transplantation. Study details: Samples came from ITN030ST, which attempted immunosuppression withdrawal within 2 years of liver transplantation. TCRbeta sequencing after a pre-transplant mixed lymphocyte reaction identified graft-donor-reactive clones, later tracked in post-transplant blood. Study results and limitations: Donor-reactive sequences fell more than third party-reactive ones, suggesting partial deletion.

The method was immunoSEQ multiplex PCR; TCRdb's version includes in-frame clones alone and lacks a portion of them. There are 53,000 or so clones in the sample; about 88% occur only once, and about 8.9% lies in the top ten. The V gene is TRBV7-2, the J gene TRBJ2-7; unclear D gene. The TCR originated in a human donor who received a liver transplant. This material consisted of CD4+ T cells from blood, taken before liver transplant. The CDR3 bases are TGTGCCAGCAGCCTCGACCTTGGACGCGGTGTGAAGCAGTACTTC. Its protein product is CASSLDLGRGVKQYF.